Shown below are 24 T cell receptor beta chains from a single sample sequenced in a study of T cell responses to AZD1222 COVID-19 vaccine. Assay: immunoSEQ multiplex PCR; the TCRdb copy retains only in-frame clones and omits some. Altogether around 130,000 clones are present, approximately 85% being singletons, with the ten largest covering roughly 20%. The sample here was peripheral blood, taken on day 0 of MenACWY control vaccination. These receptors came from an adult in good health.

The V and J genes are TRBV18 and TRBJ2-3; D unresolved. Trimming pared 3 bases from V and 1 base from J, leaving 2 bases between. The CDR3 is 12 residues long. Germline CDR1 KGHSH, CDR2 LQKENI. CDR3 nucleotides: TGTGCCAGCTCACCGGGCACAGATACGCAGTATTTT. Its protein product is CASSPGTDTQYF.

The chain carries TRBV30 and TRBJ1-3; no reliable D call. CDR3 length: 13 residues. V dropped 0 bases and J dropped 8 bases, with 11 bases sitting between them. The germline V gene has CDR1 GTSNPN and CDR2 SVGIG (reference sequence). CDR3 nucleotide sequence: TGTGCCTGGAGTGTCCCGCCCGTGGACACCATATATTTT. It encodes CAWSVPPVDTIYF.

V is TRBV28 and J is TRBJ2-7; D is ambiguous. CDR3 length: 11 amino acids. CDR1 MDHEN and CDR2 SYDVKM come from the germline V gene. Deletions cut 2 bases from V and 11 bases from J, with 10 bases between. Here the CDR3 reads CASSLGVKEYF. The CDR3 DNA reads TGTGCCAGCAGTTTAGGTGTTAAGGAGTACTTC.

The chain carries TRBV5-1 and TRBJ2-7, with 12 positions matching TRBD2. With V trimmed by 0 bases and J by 3 bases, 7 bases remained unmatched. The germline CDR1 and CDR2 sequences are SGHRS and YFSETQ. This CDR3 is built from 17 residues. The CDR3: CASSLAATSGSNYEQYF. CDR3 in DNA: TGCGCCAGCAGCTTGGCCGCGACTAGCGGGAGTAACTACGAGCAGTACTTC.

This clone was observed a single time. This sequence joins TRBV15 and TRBJ1-2; D unclear. The germline V gene encodes CDR1 LNHNV and CDR2 YYDKDF (reference sequence). The CDR3 has 14 amino acids. Trimming left V 4 bases short and J 4 bases short, with 13 bases between. The CDR3 region is CATSMLEESYGYTF. The CDR3, as DNA: TGTGCCACCAGCATGTTGGAGGAGTCCTATGGCTACACCTTC.

The chain combines TRBV6-5 with TRBJ1-2; TRBD1 matches at 9 bases. This CDR3 has 14 amino acids. The V gene's germline CDR1 is MNHEY and CDR2 SVGAGI. The junction had 9 bases not matched to a gene; V was cut back by 6 bases and J by 7 bases. The CDR3 sequence is CASRSGGQGFGYTF. The CDR3 DNA is TGTGCCAGCAGGAGTGGAGGACAGGGGTTTGGCTACACCTTC.

V usage is TRBV2 and J usage is TRBJ1-6; D remains unclear. Germline CDR1 reads SNHLY; CDR2 reads FYNNEI. The CDR3 extends over 14 amino acids. V shed 7 bases and J shed 0 bases, with 7 bases lying between them. The CDR3 DNA reads TGTGCCAGCAAACCCAGCTCCTATAATTCACCCCTCCACTTT. Translation: CASKPSSYNSPLHF.

This clone was detected once. This chain connects TRBV28 to TRBJ2-7, with D tentatively TRBD2 (6 bases). This CDR3 region has 14 residues. Germline V lookup: CDR1 MDHEN, CDR2 SYDVKM. V lost 5 bases and J lost 6, with 17 bases in between. CDR3 DNA sequence: TGTGCCAGCAGTCGCGAAATGACTAGAGGCGAGCAGTACTTC. Protein product: CASSREMTRGEQYF.

The chain recombines TRBV28 with TRBJ2-5; 12 bases fit TRBD2. Germline CDR1 is MDHEN and CDR2 is SYDVKM. CDR3 length: 15 residues. Trimming cost V 6 bases and J 12 bases; bases outside gene matches: 14. In DNA form, the CDR3 reads TGTGCCAGCAGGCCCTCCACTAGCGGGGGGTTTGTTGAGTACTTC. Encoded protein: CASRPSTSGGFVEYF.

This clone was recorded only once. This chain joins TRBV5-1 and TRBJ2-1, with 9 bases identical to TRBD1. The CDR3 has 18 residues. Germline trimming cut 4 bases from V and 10 bases from J; bases unmatched to any gene: 21. The germline gives CDR1 SGHRS, CDR2 YFSETQ. CDR3 protein: CASSVTGGLGGVTSEQFF. DNA of the CDR3: TGCGCCAGCAGCGTAACAGGGGGCTTGGGCGGGGTGACAAGCGAGCAGTTCTTC.

The chain joins TRBV15 to TRBJ1-5; 7 positions agree with TRBD1. Germline V gene sequence: CDR1 LNHNV, CDR2 YYDKDF (reference sequence). Trimming cost V 3 bases and J 1 base; bases outside gene matches: 3. The CDR3 contains 15 residues. The CDR3 loop reads CATSRTGRSNQPQHF. The CDR3 nucleotides are TGTGCCACCAGCAGGACAGGGAGGAGCAATCAGCCCCAGCATTTT. Combining the CDR3 with reference TRBV15 and TRBJ1-5 gives the whole variable domain DAMVIQNPRYQVTQFGKPVTLSCSQTLNHNVMYWYQQKSSQAPKLLFHYYDKDFNNEADTPDNFQSRRPNTSFCFLDIRSPGLGDTAMYLCATSRTGRSNQPQHFGDGTRLSIL.

The chain has TRBV2 and TRBJ2-1; D is unclear. V shed 5 bases and J shed 9 bases, with 8 bases lying between them. There are 11 residues in the CDR3. In germline, CDR1 is SNHLY, CDR2 FYNNEI. CDR3 protein: CASSPDREQFF. CDR3 bases: TGTGCCAGCAGTCCGGATCGTGAGCAGTTCTTC. The full variable domain, completed using reference TRBV2 and TRBJ2-1, is EPEVTQTPSHQVTQMGQEVILRCVPISNHLYFYWYRQILGQKVEFLVSFYNNEISEKSEIFDDQFSVERPDGSNFTLKIRSTKLEDSAMYFCASSPDREQFFGPGTRLTVL.

The V and J genes are TRBV11-2 and TRBJ1-2; D is possibly TRBD1 (6 bases). CDR1 is SGHAT, CDR2 FQNNGV, per germline. This CDR3 is 13 amino acids long. Trimming removed 5 bases from V and 4 bases from J, with 11 bases in between. CDR3 bases: TGTGCCAGCAGCGAAGGGGGGGGCTATGGCTACACCTTC. Protein: CASSEGGGYGYTF.

This clone was detected only once. V gene TRBV30 combines with J gene TRBJ1-3; D unresolved. The CDR3 totals 15 residues. The V end was cut by 0 bases, the J end by 0 bases, with 9 bases between. Germline CDR1 and CDR2: GTSNPN and SVGIG (reference sequence). The CDR3 reads CAWSVGGFSGNTIYF. As DNA, the CDR3 is TGTGCCTGGAGTGTGGGAGGGTTCTCTGGAAACACCATATATTTT.

V and J are TRBV2 and TRBJ1-5; TRBD1 agrees at 8 bases. V lost 6 bases to trimming and J lost 7 bases; unmatched junction nucleotides: 5. Germline values: CDR1 SNHLY, CDR2 FYNNEI. CDR3 length: 13 amino acids. This chain's CDR3 is CASRDRVRQPQHF. In nucleotides, the CDR3 is TGTGCCAGCAGGGACAGGGTCAGGCAGCCCCAGCATTTT.

This clone was seen a handful of times. V gene TRBV25-1 combines with J gene TRBJ1-2, with TRBD1 matching 11 bases. Trimming took 7 bases from V and 7 from J; bases not matched to a gene: 8. Germline V gene data show CDR1 as MGHDK and CDR2 as SYGVNS. The CDR3 loop spans 14 amino acids. The CDR3 reads CASTSGQGVGGYTF. The CDR3 DNA is TGTGCCAGCACTTCGGGACAGGGGGTGGGTGGCTACACCTTC.

The J gene is TRBJ2-1, the V gene TRBV11-3; D tentatively reads TRBD1 or TRBD2 (5 bases each). The CDR3 contains 15 residues. Trimming pared 4 bases from V and 5 bases from J, leaving 15 bases between. Germline CDR1 SGHNT, CDR2 YENEEA. The CDR3 DNA reads TGTGCCAGCAGCTCGAGGGGCCGGCTGGACAATGAGCAGTTCTTC. Translated, it gives CASSSRGRLDNEQFF. Drawing the rest from reference TRBV11-3 and TRBJ2-1, the complete variable domain is EAGVVQSPRYKIIEKKQPVAFWCNPISGHNTLYWYLQNLGQGPELLIRYENEEAVDDSQLPKDRFSAERLKGVDSTLKIQPAELGDSAVYLCASSSRGRLDNEQFFGPGTRLTVL.

V is TRBV28 and J is TRBJ1-5; 10 bases line up with TRBD1. The CDR3 is made up of 16 amino acids. Trimming at V came to 5 bases and at J to 2 bases, leaving 6 bases not matched to a gene. Germline V gives CDR1 MDHEN, CDR2 SYDVKM. The DNA for the CDR3 is TGTGCCAGCAGTCTGACAGGGGGCTGGGGCAATCAGCCCCAGCATTTT. Encoded protein: CASSLTGGWGNQPQHF.

The chain carries TRBV18 and TRBJ2-1; possible D gene TRBD1, 6 bases. Germline V CDR1 and CDR2: KGHSH, LQKENI. Trimming left V 1 base short and J 0 bases short, with 13 bases between. CDR3 length: 17 amino acids. CDR3 nucleotide sequence: TGTGCCAGCTCACCACTAATCGCGGACAGCTCCTACAATGAGCAGTTCTTC. This codes for CASSPLIADSSYNEQFF.

The chain is built from TRBV6-6 and TRBJ1-2; D unclear. V was cut by 5 bases and J by 7 bases, with 20 bases left in between. The germline gives CDR1 MNHNY, CDR2 SVGAGI (reference sequence). CDR3 length: 15 residues. CDR3 loop: CASSTARTDGSGYTF. CDR3 DNA sequence: TGTGCCAGCAGTACGGCGAGGACGGACGGCAGTGGCTACACCTTC.

J is TRBJ2-7 and V is TRBV5-1; D gene ambiguous. Germline values: CDR1 SGHRS, CDR2 YFSETQ. This CDR3 is 12 amino acids long. V lost 4 bases and J 0 bases, leaving 5 bases between the germline ends. The CDR3 bases are TGCGCCAGCAGCCGAAACTCCTACGAGCAGTACTTC. This translates into CASSRNSYEQYF. Full variable domain (outside the CDR3, taken from reference TRBV5-1 and TRBJ2-7): KAGVTQTPRYLIKTRGQQVTLSCSPISGHRSVSWYQQTPGQGLQFLFEYFSETQRNKGNFPGRFSGRQFSNSRSEMNVSTLELGDSALYLCASSRNSYEQYFGPGTRLTVT.

V usage is TRBV6-5 and J usage is TRBJ1-2; 8 positions match TRBD1. Unmatched junction bases numbered 2, after V lost 5 bases and J lost 3 bases. CDR3 size: 13 residues. Germline V gene sequence: CDR1 MNHEY, CDR2 SVGAGI. CDR3 amino acids: CASSPGGDYGYTF. The CDR3 DNA reads as TGTGCCAGCAGTCCAGGGGGCGACTATGGCTACACCTTC.

The V call is TRBV2, the J call TRBJ2-7, with D perhaps being TRBD1 or TRBD2 (5 bases each). V was shortened by 6 bases and J by 5 bases, with 14 bases between the two germline ends. This CDR3 is 13 amino acids long. Germline assignment: CDR1 SNHLY and CDR2 FYNNEI. The chain's CDR3 is CASSAGTANEQYF. Here the CDR3 DNA reads TGTGCCAGCAGCGCCGGGACGGCCAACGAGCAGTACTTC.

V gene TRBV27 combines with J gene TRBJ1-3; 9 nucleotides line up with TRBD1. The CDR3 contains 17 residues. V lost 5 bases, J lost 0 bases, and 8 bases stayed unmatched. CDR1 is MNHEY, CDR2 SMNVEV, per germline (reference sequence). This CDR3 is CASSTLRTGDSGNTIYF. The CDR3 DNA is TGTGCCAGCAGTACCTTAAGGACAGGGGACTCTGGAAACACCATATATTTT.